This TCR beta chain was recovered during a study of T cell repertoires in cytomegalovirus infection. The study's findings and limits: Predominance within the ex vivo response was attributable to HLA-C-restricted CMV-specific TCR beta clonotypes.

This clonotype has more than one count but fewer than ten. The antigen is not known. Trimming took off 1 base at V and 6 bases at J, with 10 bases between the two ends. This CDR3 comprises 14 residues. Germline assignment: CDR1 SGHVS and CDR2 FNYEAQ. TCRdb ran MiXCR on the reads and lists one entry per CDR3 protein. The table includes fewer than 60,000 distinct CDR3 sequences, about 18% detected once. The receptor was derived from a human donor in good health (CMV status not recorded). Some clones in this sample may be carry-over from other donors' samples. The chain links TRBV7-6 to TRBJ2-1; D is unclear. This specimen was CD8+ T cells from cultured PBMCs, taken from culture after CMV antigen stimulation. CDR3 coding DNA: TGTGCCAGCAGCTTAGGGCGGCGGTCCAATGAGCAGTTCTTC. It yields the protein CASSLGRRSNEQFF.